A selection of T cell receptor beta chains follows, all from one sample in a study of lymphopenia after photon versus proton radiotherapy. Some clones are missing from TCRdb's copy, which holds only in-frame ones; the method was immunoSEQ multiplex PCR. Among about 30,000 clones listed, approximately 87% were seen once. The material sequenced was peripheral blood, taken from a patient treated with photon-based radiotherapy. These receptors were taken from a woman in her 50s with pancreatic cancer. Each CDR3 is given with its conserved first and last residue. A D gene is named only where the DNA matches it firmly. Rows may omit the clone size; those that give it use once, few, many or a size class.

abundance | j_gene | v_gene | d_gene | CDR3nt | CDR3aa
. | TRBJ1-3 | TRBV28 | . | TGTGCCAGCAGCCCCGTCATCTCTGGAAACACCATATATTTT | CASSPVISGNTIYF
. | TRBJ1-4 | TRBV6-5 | . | TGTGCCAGCAGTTCCTTCGGGGGCCGGGAAAAACTGTTTTTT | CASSSFGGREKLFF
. | TRBJ2-1 | TRBV2 | TRBD1 | TGTGCCAGCAGCCTACAGGGGGCGAGGGGCAATGAGCAGTTCTTC | CASSLQGARGNEQFF
. | TRBJ2-1 | TRBV7-6 | TRBD1 | TGTGCCAGCAGCTTATTAGGAGGGACAGGGGACAATGAGCAGTTCTTC | CASSLLGGTGDNEQFF
. | TRBJ2-1 | TRBV19 | TRBD2 | TGTGCCAGTAGTCCCCTCACTAGCGGGAGGGACAATGAGCAGTTCTTC | CASSPLTSGRDNEQFF
. | TRBJ2-3 | TRBV11-2 | . | TGTGCCAGCAGCAAGGGCCCCGGGTGGGGCACAGATACGCAGTATTTT | CASSKGPGWGTDTQYF
few | TRBJ2-1 | TRBV7-8 | TRBD2 | TGTGCCAGCAGCTTAGAGGTCGGGGGGAGCTACAATGAGCAGTTCTTC | CASSLEVGGSYNEQFF
. | TRBJ1-1 | TRBV6-5 | TRBD1 | TGTGCCAGCAGTTACAACGACAGGGCCAGCGAGTTCTTT | CASSYNDRASEFF
. | TRBJ2-1 | TRBV2 | TRBD2 | TGTGCCAGCAGGAGGACTAGCGGGGGCTACAATGAGCAGTTCTTC | CASRRTSGGYNEQFF
. | TRBJ2-3 | TRBV5-1 | TRBD2 | TGCGCCAGCAGCTCCAAACCTAGCGGGTCCAGCACAGATACGCAGTATTTT | CASSSKPSGSSTDTQYF
. | TRBJ2-5 | TRBV4-3 | . | TGCGCCAGCAGCCAAGGGACCCGCCAAGAGACCCAGTACTTC | CASSQGTRQETQYF
. | TRBJ1-4 | TRBV6-5 | . | TGTGCCAGCAGACCGGGGACATTACGAAGTGAAAAACTGTTTTTT | CASRPGTLRSEKLFF
. | TRBJ1-2 | TRBV5-4 | . | TGTGCCAGCAGCCCCCGGGGGGGCTATGGCTACACCTTC | CASSPRGGYGYTF
. | TRBJ1-6 | TRBV19 | . | TGTGCCAGTACCCCGGTAGGGGGGCTGGCTTCACCCCTCCACTTT | CASTPVGGLASPLHF
. | TRBJ2-5 | TRBV5-4 | . | TGTGCCAGCAGCTTGTTGGGGGAAGAGACCCAGTACTTC | CASSLLGEETQYF
. | TRBJ2-1 | TRBV6-5 | . | TGTGCCAGCAGTTCCCCCCCGACGGGACTGAATGAGCAGTTCTTC | CASSSPPTGLNEQFF
. | TRBJ2-5 | TRBV12-5 | TRBD1 | TGTGCTAGTGGTGCTGGGACAGGGGTAGAGACCCAGTACTTC | CASGAGTGVETQYF
. | TRBJ1-4 | TRBV15 | . | TGTGCCACCAGCAGAGATTTGGGGGAAACTGAAAAACTGTTTTTT | CATSRDLGETEKLFF
. | TRBJ2-3 | TRBV10-2 | TRBD2 | TGCGCCAGCAGTGGCCTAGCGGGAATAGATACGCAGTATTTT | CASSGLAGIDTQYF
. | TRBJ2-7 | TRBV4-3 | TRBD2 | TGCGCCAGCAGCCAAGTTAAGCGGGAGGCGAGGGAGCAGTACTTC | CASSQVKREAREQYF
. | TRBJ1-5 | TRBV10-3 | TRBD1 | TGTGCCATCAGTAACGGACAGGGAGGAGGCAATCAGCCCCAGCATTTT | CAISNGQGGGNQPQHF
. | TRBJ2-2 | TRBV5-1 | . | TGCGCCAGCAGCTTGTTAGCGATTAACACCGGGGAGCTGTTTTTT | CASSLLAINTGELFF
. | TRBJ1-5 | TRBV7-8 | . | TGTGCCAGCAGCACGACTGAGGGAAACAATCAGCCCCAGCATTTT | CASSTTEGNNQPQHF
. | TRBJ1-1 | TRBV27 | . | TGTGCCAGCACCCCGGGACTAGAAATGAACACTGAAGCTTTCTTT | CASTPGLEMNTEAFF
. | TRBJ2-1 | TRBV4-2 | TRBD2 | TGTGCCAGCAGCCCTAACTTGGGCGGGAGGGCCGATAATGAGCAGTTCTTC | CASSPNLGGRADNEQFF
. | TRBJ2-3 | TRBV25-1 | . | TGTGCCAGCAGTGAACAACAGGGCACAGATACGCAGTATTTT | CASSEQQGTDTQYF
. | TRBJ2-7 | TRBV7-6 | . | TGTGCCAGCAGCTTAAGGCAGAACTCCTACGAGCAGTACTTC | CASSLRQNSYEQYF
. | TRBJ1-3 | TRBV30 | . | TGTGCCTGCCCAGGGATGGGAAACACCATATATTTT | CACPGMGNTIYF
. | TRBJ2-7 | TRBV7-2 | . | TGTGCCAGCAGCTTAGAAGGATCTCAGGCAGAGCAGTACTTC | CASSLEGSQAEQYF
. | TRBJ1-1 | TRBV7-9 | . | TGTGCCAGCAGCCTCCCCGCAGGGCCGAACACTGAAGCTTTCTTT | CASSLPAGPNTEAFF
. | TRBJ2-1 | TRBV6-1 | TRBD2 | TGTGCCAGCAGTGTTAAGCGGGAGGCCCTGGGCGATGAGCAGTTCTTC | CASSVKREALGDEQFF
. | TRBJ1-4 | TRBV7-9 | . | TGTGCCAGCAGCTTAGGGGCTGGGTTCTTGGGGCCGGATGAAAAACTGTTTTTT | CASSLGAGFLGPDEKLFF
once | TRBJ1-5 | TRBV19 | TRBD1 | TGTGCCACCCGACAAGGGGGCACGGGCAATCAGCCCCAGCATTTT | CATRQGGTGNQPQHF
. | TRBJ2-7 | TRBV5-3 | . | TGTGCCAGAAGCTTGGATTACGATGCGAACCCACATTACTTC | CARSLDYDANPHYF
. | TRBJ2-7 | TRBV6-1 | . | TGTGCCAGCACAGCATCGGCTTCCTACGAGCAGTACTTC | CASTASASYEQYF
. | TRBJ2-1 | TRBV6-7 | . | TGTGCCAGCAGTTACTCTATAACCCGACAGTCCAATGAGCAGTTCTTC | CASSYSITRQSNEQFF
. | TRBJ1-2 | TRBV6-5 | TRBD1 | TGTGCCAGCAGCCAAGACAGGGGGCGCATCGGCTACACCTTC | CASSQDRGRIGYTF
. | TRBJ2-2 | TRBV7-8 | TRBD2 | TGTGCCAGCAGCTTAGTGGGAGGGTCGTCGAACACCGGGGAGCTGTTTTTT | CASSLVGGSSNTGELFF
. | TRBJ2-7 | TRBV25-1 | TRBD1 | TGTGCCAGCAGAAGGACAGGGGCCTACGAGCAGTACTTC | CASRRTGAYEQYF
. | TRBJ1-2 | TRBV28 | TRBD1 | TGTGCCAGCAGCCGACAGGGAAGTACCTATGGCTACACCTTC | CASSRQGSTYGYTF
once | TRBJ2-1 | TRBV13 | TRBD1 | TGTGCCACCGGTACCAGGACAGGCATCTACAATGAGCAGTTCTTC | CATGTRTGIYNEQFF
. | TRBJ1-1 | TRBV7-9 | . | TGTGCCAGCAGCTTAGGCAGCACCGAAGCTTTCTTT | CASSLGSTEAFF
. | TRBJ1-1 | TRBV28 | . | TGTGCCAGCAGCCCTACAGGGTGGGGCACTGAAGCTTTCTTT | CASSPTGWGTEAFF
. | TRBJ2-1 | TRBV11-1 | . | TGTGCCAGCAGCGGGGGACTAGGGGGCGATGAGCAGTTCTTC | CASSGGLGGDEQFF
. | TRBJ2-7 | TRBV19 | . | TGTGCCAGTAGTCTTCGGGGCTCCTACGAGCAGTACTTC | CASSLRGSYEQYF
. | TRBJ1-2 | TRBV28 | . | TGTGCCAGCAGCGACACTTCTAACTATGGCTACACCTTC | CASSDTSNYGYTF
. | TRBJ2-1 | TRBV9 | TRBD2 | TGTGCCAGCAGGGGCCAGCGGGAGGAGGGATTCCCCGACGAGCAGTTCTTC | CASRGQREEGFPDEQFF
. | TRBJ1-5 | TRBV30 | . | TGTGCCTGGAGTGTAGGGGGGCATGACAATCAGCCCCAGCATTTT | CAWSVGGHDNQPQHF